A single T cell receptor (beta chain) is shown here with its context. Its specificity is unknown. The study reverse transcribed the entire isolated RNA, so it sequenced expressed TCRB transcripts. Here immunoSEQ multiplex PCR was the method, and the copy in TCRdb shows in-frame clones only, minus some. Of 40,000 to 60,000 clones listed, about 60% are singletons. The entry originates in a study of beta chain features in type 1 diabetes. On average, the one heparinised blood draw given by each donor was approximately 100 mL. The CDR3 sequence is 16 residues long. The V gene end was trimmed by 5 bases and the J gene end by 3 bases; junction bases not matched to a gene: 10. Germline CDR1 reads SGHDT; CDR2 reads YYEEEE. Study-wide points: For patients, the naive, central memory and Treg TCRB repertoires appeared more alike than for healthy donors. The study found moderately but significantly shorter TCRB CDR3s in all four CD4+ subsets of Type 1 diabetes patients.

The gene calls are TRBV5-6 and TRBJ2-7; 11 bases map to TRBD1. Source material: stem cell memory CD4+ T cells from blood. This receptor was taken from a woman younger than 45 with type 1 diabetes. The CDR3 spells CASSPDRTGGVYEQYF. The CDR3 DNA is TGTGCCAGCAGTCCGGACCGGACAGGGGGCGTCTACGAGCAGTACTTC.